The present TCR beta chain was sequenced within a study of T-cell memory formation after mild COVID-19. Via MiXCR, TCRdb re-called the 5' RACE reads, giving one row per CDR3 protein. The table shows over 40,000 distinct CDR3 sequences, with approximately 12% occurring only once. Trimming took off 2 bases at V and 3 bases at J, with 10 bases between the two ends. The CDR3 totals 14 residues. The V gene's germline CDR1 is SGDLS and CDR2 YYNGEE. This clonotype was recorded a few times. The rearrangement joins TRBV9 to TRBJ2-3; unclear D gene. Sequencing used PBMCs or a T cell subset sorted from them (not recorded which). The clonotype originates from a man aged 18 to 30 who had mild COVID-19 (a few samples of this study predate the infection). Cell type and time point are not known. The CDR3 protein is CASSVWGLTDTQYF. The CDR3 bases are TGTGCCAGCAGCGTTTGGGGTCTTACAGATACGCAGTATTTT.